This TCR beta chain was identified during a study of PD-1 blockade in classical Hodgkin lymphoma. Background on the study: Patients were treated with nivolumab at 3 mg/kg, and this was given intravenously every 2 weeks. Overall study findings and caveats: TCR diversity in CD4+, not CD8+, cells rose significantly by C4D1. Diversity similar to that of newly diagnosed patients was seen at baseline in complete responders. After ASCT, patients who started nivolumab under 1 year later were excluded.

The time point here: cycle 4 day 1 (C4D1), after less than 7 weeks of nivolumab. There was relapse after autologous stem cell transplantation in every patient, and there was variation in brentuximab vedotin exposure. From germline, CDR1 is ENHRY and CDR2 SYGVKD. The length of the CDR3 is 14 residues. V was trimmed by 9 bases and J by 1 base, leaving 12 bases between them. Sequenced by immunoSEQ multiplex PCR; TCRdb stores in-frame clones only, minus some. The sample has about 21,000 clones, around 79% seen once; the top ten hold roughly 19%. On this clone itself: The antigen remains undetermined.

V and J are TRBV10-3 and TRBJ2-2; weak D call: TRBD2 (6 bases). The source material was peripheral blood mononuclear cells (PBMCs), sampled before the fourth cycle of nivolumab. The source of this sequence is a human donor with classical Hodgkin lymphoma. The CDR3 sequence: CAIRGTGNTGELFF. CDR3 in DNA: TGTGCCATTCGAGGGACTGGGAACACCGGGGAGCTGTTTTTT.